This T cell receptor (beta chain) was found in a study of T cell repertoires in cytomegalovirus infection. Looking at the study overall: As its CMV epitopes, the study selected recently identified HLA-C-restricted and well-studied HLA-B-restricted targets. Shared public TCR beta signatures pointed to both CMV infection and a matching HLA type. Study-wide points: Ex vivo, HLA-C-restricted CMV-specific TCR beta clonotypes prevailed over the rest of the response. The cumulative frequency of public TCR beta families identified carriers of CMV plus the relevant HLA.

Each CDR3 protein is one row after TCRdb ran MiXCR on the reads. The sample records 680,000 or so distinct CDR3 sequences, about 30% being singletons. A word on this clonotype: Its antigen remains unknown.

This CDR3 is built from 16 residues. Germline V gene lookup returns CDR1 DFQATT and CDR2 SNEGSKA (reference sequence). With V trimmed by 0 bases and J by 6 bases, 10 bases remained unmatched. This clonotype was obtained from a human donor in good health (CMV status not recorded). Some clones in this sample may be carry-over from other donors' samples. This specimen consisted of cultured PBMCs, obtained from culture after CMV antigen stimulation. V and J are TRBV20-1 and TRBJ2-7; 11 bases line up with TRBD2. Written as DNA, the CDR3 is TGCAGTGCTAGAGATACTAGCGGGAGTATGTTGGGCGAGCAGTACTTC. This translates into CSARDTSGSMLGEQYF.